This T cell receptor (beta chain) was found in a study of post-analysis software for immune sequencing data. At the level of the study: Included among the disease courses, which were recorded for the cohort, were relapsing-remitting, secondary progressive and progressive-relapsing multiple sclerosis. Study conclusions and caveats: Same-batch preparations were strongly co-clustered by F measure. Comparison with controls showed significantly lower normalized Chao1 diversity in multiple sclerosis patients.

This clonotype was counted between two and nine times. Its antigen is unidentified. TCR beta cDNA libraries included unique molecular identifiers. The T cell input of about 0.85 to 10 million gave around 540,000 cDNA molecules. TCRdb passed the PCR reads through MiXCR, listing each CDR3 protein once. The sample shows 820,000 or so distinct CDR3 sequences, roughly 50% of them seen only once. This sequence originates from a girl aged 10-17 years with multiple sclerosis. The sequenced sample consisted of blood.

CDR3 sequence (DNA): TGCAGTGCTAGAGATCTGCGGGGAGACACAGATACGCAGTATTTT. Translated: CSARDLRGDTDTQYF. The chain combines TRBV20-1 with TRBJ2-3; tentative D call: TRBD2 (6 bases). This CDR3 contains 15 residues. Per germline, CDR1 DFQATT and CDR2 SNEGSKA (reference sequence). V shed 0 bases and J shed 2 bases, with 12 bases lying between them.